This T cell receptor beta chain was found in a study of T-cell memory formation after mild COVID-19. MiXCR was run by TCRdb on the 5' RACE reads, yielding one entry per CDR3 protein. Here the sample spans a few hundred thousand distinct CDR3 sequences, roughly 19% being singletons. This clonotype was recorded at least ten times. Trimming removed 4 bases from V and 9 bases from J; junction bases left unmatched: 4. The V gene's germline CDR1 is SGHTA and CDR2 FQGTGA. The CDR3 spans 13 residues. Sample: PBMCs or a T cell subset sorted from them (not recorded which). The source is a man aged 18 to 29 who had mild COVID-19 (a few samples of this study predate the infection). Cell type and time point are not known. V and J are TRBV7-3 and TRBJ2-1, with 9 bases that match TRBD1. In DNA form, the CDR3 reads TGTGCCAGCAGCTCGGGACAGGGCGGTGAGCAGTTCTTC. It specifies CASSSGQGGEQFF.